The text below deals with one TCR beta chain. This clonotype was recorded many times. The antigen it binds to is not known. No much larger clone exists at a distance of one base, and base qualities are not known. This entry comes from a study of T-cell reconstitution after alpha-beta-depleted transplantation in children (TCRdb year 2016). Describing the broader study: T-cell immune reconstitution after TCRalphabeta/CD19-depleted allogeneic hematopoietic cell transplantation in children was quantitatively tracked in the study by means of TCR repertoire profiling.

The cysteine opens and the phenylalanine closes a CDR3 of 12 amino acids. The retained sequence is limited to the CDR3, 36 bases, with the frame set at the first base. V is reduced by 8 bases and J by 4 bases, leaving a spacing of 11 bases between them. According to the germline V gene (reference sequence), CDR1 reads PRHDT and CDR2 reads FYEKMQ. The library relied on PCR. The sample was run on an Illumina HiSeq 2500. Molecular barcoding was employed in the preparation of TCR libraries, with unique molecular identifiers being used to normalize TCRbeta repertoire quantification. TCRdb applied fastp at Q25 and MiXCR to the public reads, then kept only in-frame beta chains. Rows are unified per CDR3 protein, each entry keeping the most common DNA and genes. This sample comprises hundreds of thousands of distinct CDR3 sequences, about 10% of them detected only once. Approximately 4.1% of the sample belongs to the ten largest clones.

This TCR was recovered from a human donor who donated a stem cell graft to a child with acute myeloid leukemia. The V gene is TRBV13 and the J gene is TRBJ2-5; TRBD2 might be the D gene, on 5 matching bases. This material consisted of PBMCs from the stem cell graft donor, taken from the stem cell graft. The CDR3 is CASGLGSETQYF. The sequenced DNA is TGTGCCAGCGGACTGGGGTCAGAGACCCAGTACTTC.